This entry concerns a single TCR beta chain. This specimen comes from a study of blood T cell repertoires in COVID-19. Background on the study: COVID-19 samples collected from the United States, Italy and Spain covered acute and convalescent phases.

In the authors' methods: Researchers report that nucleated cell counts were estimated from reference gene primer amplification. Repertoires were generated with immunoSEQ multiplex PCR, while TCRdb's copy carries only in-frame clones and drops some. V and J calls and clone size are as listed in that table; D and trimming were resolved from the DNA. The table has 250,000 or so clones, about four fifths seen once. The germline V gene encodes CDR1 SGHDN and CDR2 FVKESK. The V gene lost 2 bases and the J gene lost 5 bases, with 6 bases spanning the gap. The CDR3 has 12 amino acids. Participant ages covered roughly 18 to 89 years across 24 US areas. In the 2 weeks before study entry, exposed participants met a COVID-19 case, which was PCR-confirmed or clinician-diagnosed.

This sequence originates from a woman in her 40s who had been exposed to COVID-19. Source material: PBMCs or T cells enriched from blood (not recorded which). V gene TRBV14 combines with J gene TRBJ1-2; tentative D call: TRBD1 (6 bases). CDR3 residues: CASSQQGYGYTF. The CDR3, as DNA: TGTGCCAGCAGCCAACAGGGGTATGGCTACACCTTC.